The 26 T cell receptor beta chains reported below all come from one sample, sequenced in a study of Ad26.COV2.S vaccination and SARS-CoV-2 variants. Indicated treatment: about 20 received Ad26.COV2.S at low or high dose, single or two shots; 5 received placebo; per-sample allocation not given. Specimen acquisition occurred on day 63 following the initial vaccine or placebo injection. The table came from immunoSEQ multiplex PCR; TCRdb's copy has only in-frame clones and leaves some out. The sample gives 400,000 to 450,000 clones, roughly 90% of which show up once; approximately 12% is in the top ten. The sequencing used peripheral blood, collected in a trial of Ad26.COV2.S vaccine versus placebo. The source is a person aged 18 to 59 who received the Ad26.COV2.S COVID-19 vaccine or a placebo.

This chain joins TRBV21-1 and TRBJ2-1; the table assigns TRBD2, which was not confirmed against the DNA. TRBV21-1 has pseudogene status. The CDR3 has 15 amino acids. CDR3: CASSIGDYLYNEQFF. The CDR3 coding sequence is TGTGCCAGCAGCATTGGGGACTACCTATACAATGAGCAGTTCTTC.

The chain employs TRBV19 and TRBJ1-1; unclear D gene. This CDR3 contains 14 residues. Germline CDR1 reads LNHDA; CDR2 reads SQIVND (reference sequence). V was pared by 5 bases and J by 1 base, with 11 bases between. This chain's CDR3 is CASSFLTANTEAFF. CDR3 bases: TGTGCCAGTAGTTTCCTGACCGCGAACACTGAAGCTTTCTTT.

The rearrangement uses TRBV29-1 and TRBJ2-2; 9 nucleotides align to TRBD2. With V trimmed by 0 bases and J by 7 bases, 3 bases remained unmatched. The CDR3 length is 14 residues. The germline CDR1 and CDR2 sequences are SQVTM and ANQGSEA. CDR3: CSVEEREGRGELFF. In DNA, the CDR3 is TGCAGCGTTGAAGAGCGGGAGGGCCGCGGGGAGCTGTTTTTT.

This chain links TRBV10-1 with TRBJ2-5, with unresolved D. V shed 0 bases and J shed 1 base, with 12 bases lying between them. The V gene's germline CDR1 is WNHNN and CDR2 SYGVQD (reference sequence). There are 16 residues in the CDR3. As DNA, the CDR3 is TGCGCCAGCAGTGAGTCCCCACCACTTAGCCAAGAGACCCAGTACTTC. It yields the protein CASSESPPLSQETQYF.

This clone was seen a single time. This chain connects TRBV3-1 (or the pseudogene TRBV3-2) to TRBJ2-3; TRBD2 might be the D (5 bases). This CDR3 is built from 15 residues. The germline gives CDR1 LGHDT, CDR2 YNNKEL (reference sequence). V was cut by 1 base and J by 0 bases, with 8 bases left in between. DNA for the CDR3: TGTGCCAGCAGCCAAGGCGGGTACAGCACAGATACGCAGTATTTT. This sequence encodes CASSQGGYSTDTQYF.

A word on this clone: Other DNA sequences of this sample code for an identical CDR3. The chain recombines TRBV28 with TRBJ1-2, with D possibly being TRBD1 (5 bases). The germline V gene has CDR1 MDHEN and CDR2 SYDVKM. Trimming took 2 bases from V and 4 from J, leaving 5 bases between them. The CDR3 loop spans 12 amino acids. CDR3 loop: CASSLTGYGYTF. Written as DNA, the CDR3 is TGTGCCAGCAGTTTAACAGGCTATGGCTACACCTTC.

Written as DNA, the CDR3 is TGTGCCAGCAGCGACGCAGGGGGCGCAAAGTCGGATGGCTACACCTTC. It encodes CASSDAGGAKSDGYTF. The chain is built from TRBV28 and TRBJ1-2; 8 bases line up with TRBD1. V gave up 6 bases and J gave up 6 bases; unmatched junction bases: 15. The CDR3 length is 16 residues. Germline values: CDR1 MDHEN, CDR2 SYDVKM.

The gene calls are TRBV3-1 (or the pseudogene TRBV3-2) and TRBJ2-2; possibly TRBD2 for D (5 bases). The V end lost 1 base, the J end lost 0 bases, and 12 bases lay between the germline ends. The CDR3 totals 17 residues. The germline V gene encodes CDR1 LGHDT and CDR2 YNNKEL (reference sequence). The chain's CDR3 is CASSQGVRGTNTGELFF. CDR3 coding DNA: TGTGCCAGCAGCCAAGGAGTCCGGGGTACGAACACCGGGGAGCTGTTTTTT.

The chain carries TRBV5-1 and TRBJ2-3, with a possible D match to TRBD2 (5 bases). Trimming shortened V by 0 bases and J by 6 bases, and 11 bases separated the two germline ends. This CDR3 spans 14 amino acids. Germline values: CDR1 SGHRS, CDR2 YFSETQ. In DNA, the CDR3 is TGCGCCAGCAGCTTGGCCACCACGGGGGATACGCAGTATTTT. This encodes CASSLATTGDTQYF.

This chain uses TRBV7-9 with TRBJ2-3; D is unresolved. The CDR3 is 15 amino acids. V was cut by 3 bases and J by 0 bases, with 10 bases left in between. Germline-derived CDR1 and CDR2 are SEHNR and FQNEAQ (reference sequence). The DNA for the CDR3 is TGTGCCAGCAGCTTTTCTAGTTCCAGCACAGATACGCAGTATTTT. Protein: CASSFSSSSTDTQYF.

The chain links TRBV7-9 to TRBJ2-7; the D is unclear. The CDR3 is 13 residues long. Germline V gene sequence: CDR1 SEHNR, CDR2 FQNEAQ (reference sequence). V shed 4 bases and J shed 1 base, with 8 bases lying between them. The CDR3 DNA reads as TGTGCCAGCAGCTACGACCGTTCCTACGAGCAGTACTTC. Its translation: CASSYDRSYEQYF.

CDR3 sequence reads: CASSLMDSTRSPLHF. CDR3 DNA: TGTGCCAGCAGTTTGATGGACAGCACACGTTCACCCCTCCACTTT. The genes are TRBV28 and TRBJ1-6; weak D call: TRBD1 (6 bases). The CDR3 spans 15 residues. V was clipped by 3 bases and J by 9 bases, with 15 bases between them. Germline CDR1 is MDHEN and CDR2 is SYDVKM.

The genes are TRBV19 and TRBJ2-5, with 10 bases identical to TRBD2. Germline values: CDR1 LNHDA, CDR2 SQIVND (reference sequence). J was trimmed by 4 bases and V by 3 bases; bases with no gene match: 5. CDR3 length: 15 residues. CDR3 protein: CASSIGAGGAETQYF. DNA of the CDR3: TGTGCCAGTAGTATTGGAGCGGGAGGGGCAGAGACCCAGTACTTC.

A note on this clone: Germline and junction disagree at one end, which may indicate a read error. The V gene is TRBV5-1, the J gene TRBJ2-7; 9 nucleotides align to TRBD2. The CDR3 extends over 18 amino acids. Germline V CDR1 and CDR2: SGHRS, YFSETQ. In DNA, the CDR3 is TGCGCCAACAGCTTGGACGTAGCGGGAGATGGGGCTCATTTCGAGCAGTACTTC. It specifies CANSLDVAGDGAHFEQYF.

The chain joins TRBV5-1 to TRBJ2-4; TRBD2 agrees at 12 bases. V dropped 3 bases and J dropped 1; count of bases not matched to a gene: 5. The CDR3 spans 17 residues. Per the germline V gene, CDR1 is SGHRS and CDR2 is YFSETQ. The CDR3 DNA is TGCGCCAGCAGCTCATCGACTAGCGGGAGTGCCAAAAACATTCAGTACTTC. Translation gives CASSSSTSGSAKNIQYF.

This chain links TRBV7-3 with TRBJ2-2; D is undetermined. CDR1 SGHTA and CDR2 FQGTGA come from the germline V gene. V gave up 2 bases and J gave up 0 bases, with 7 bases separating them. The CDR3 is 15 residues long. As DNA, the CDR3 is TGTGCCAGCAGCTTACGTGCTGCGAACACCGGGGAGCTGTTTTTT. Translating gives CASSLRAANTGELFF.

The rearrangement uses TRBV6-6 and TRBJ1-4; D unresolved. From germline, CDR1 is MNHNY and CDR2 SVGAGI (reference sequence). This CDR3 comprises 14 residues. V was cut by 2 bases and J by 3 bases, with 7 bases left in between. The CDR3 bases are TGTGCCAGCAGTTACGTAGGTCCTAATGAAAAACTGTTTTTT. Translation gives CASSYVGPNEKLFF.

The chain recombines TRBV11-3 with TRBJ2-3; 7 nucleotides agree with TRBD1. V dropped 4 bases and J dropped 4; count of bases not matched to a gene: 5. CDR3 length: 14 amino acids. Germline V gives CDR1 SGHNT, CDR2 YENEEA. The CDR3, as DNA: TGTGCCAGCAGCTCGGCAGGGGGATCAGATACGCAGTATTTT. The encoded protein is CASSSAGGSDTQYF. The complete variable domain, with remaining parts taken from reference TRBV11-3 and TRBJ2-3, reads EAGVVQSPRYKIIEKKQPVAFWCNPISGHNTLYWYLQNLGQGPELLIRYENEEAVDDSQLPKDRFSAERLKGVDSTLKIQPAELGDSAVYLCASSSAGGSDTQYFGPGTRLTVL.

CDR3 in amino acids: CASSLISEPYNEQFF. In DNA, the CDR3 is TGCGCCAGCAGCTTGATCTCGGAACCCTACAATGAGCAGTTCTTC. The V gene is TRBV5-1, the J gene TRBJ2-1, with D uncertain. The ends were cut back, 1 base at V and 2 bases at J, with 10 bases in the middle. Germline lookup yields CDR1 SGHRS and CDR2 YFSETQ. This CDR3 contains 15 residues.

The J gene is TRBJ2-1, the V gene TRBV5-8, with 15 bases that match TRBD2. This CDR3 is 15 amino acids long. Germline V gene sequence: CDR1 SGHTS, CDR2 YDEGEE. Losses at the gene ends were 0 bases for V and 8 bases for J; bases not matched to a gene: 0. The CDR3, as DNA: TGTGCCAGCAGCTTGGGGACTAGCGGGAGGGATGAGCAGTTCTTC. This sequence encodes CASSLGTSGRDEQFF.

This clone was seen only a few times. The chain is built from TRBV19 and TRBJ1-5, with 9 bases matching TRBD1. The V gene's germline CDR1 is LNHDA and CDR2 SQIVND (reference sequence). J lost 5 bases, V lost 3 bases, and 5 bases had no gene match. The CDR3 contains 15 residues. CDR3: CASSMGQGIDQPQHF. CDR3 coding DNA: TGTGCCAGTAGTATGGGACAGGGAATTGATCAGCCCCAGCATTTT.

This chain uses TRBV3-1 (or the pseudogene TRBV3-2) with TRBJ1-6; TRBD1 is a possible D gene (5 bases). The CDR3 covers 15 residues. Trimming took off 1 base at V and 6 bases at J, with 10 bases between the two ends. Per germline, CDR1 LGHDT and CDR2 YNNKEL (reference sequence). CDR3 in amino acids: CASSQAGGINSPLHF. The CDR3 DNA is TGTGCCAGCAGCCAAGCGGGGGGAATTAATTCACCCCTCCACTTT.

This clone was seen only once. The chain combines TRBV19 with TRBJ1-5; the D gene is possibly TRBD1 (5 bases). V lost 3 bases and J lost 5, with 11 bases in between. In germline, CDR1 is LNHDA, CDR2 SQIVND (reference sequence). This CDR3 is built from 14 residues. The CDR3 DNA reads TGTGCCAGTAGTATGGGGCCCCCCTATCAGCCCCAGCATTTT. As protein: CASSMGPPYQPQHF.

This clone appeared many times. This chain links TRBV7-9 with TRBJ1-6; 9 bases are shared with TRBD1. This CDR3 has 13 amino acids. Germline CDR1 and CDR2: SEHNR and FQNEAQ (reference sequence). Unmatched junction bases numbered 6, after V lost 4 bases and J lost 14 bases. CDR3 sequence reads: CASSSGQGRSLHF. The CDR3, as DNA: TGTGCCAGCAGCTCGGGACAGGGCCGTTCCCTCCACTTT.

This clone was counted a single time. Here the CDR3 reads CASSLRPSYEQYF. The CDR3, as DNA: TGTGCCAGCAGCTTACGTCCTTCCTACGAGCAGTACTTC. The V and J genes are TRBV13 and TRBJ2-7; D is unresolved. Germline CDR1 and CDR2: PRHDT and FYEKMQ (reference sequence). V was shortened by 2 bases and J by 1 base, with 6 bases between the two germline ends. The CDR3 is 13 amino acids.

The CDR3 bases are TGTGCCAGCAGCTTAGTCTTAGCGGGAGGCGATGAGCAGTTCTTC. Its translation: CASSLVLAGGDEQFF. This sequence joins TRBV7-3 and TRBJ2-1, with TRBD2 matching over 10 bases. After removal of 2 bases from V and 8 bases from J, the junction contained 6 bases not matched to a gene. The CDR3 sequence is 15 residues long. Germline V gene sequence: CDR1 SGHTA, CDR2 FQGTGA.